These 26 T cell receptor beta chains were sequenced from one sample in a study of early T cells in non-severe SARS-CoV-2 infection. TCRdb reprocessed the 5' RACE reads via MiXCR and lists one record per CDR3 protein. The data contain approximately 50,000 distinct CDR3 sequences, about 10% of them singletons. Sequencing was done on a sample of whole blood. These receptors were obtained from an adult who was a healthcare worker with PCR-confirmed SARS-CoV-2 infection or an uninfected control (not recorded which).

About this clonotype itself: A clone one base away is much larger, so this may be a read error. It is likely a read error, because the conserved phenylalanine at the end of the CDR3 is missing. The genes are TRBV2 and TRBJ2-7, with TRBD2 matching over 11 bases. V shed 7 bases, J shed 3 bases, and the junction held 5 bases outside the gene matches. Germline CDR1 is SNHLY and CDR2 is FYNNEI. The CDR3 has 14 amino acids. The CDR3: CASTTGTSGYEQYS. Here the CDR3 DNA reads TGTGCCAGCACTACCGGGACTAGCGGCTACGAGCAGTACTCC.

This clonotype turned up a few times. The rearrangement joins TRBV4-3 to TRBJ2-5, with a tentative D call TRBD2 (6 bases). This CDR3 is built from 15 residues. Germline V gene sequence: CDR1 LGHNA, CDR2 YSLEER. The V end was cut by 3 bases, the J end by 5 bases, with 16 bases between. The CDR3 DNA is TGCGCCAGCAGCCAGGGGTCGGGGGTTTTGGAGACCCAGTACTTC. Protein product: CASSQGSGVLETQYF.

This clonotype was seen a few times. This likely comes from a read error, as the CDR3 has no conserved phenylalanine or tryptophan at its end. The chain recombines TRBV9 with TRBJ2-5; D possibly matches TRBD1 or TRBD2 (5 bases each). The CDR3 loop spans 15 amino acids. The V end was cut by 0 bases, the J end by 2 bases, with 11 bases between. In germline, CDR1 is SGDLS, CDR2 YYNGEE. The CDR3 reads CASSVGEKGQETQYS. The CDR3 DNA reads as TGTGCCAGCAGCGTAGGGGAGAAGGGGCAAGAGACCCAGTACTCC.

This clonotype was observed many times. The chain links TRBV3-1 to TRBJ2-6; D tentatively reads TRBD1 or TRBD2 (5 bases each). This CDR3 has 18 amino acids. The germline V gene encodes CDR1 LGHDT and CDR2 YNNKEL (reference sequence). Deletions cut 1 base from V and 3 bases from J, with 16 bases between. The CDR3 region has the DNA TGTGCCAGCAGCCAAGTGCGGGCAGGGTTGTTTGGGGCCAACGTCCTGACTTTC. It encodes CASSQVRAGLFGANVLTF. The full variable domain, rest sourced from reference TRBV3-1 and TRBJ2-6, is DTAVSQTPKYLVTQMGNDKSIKCEQNLGHDTMYWYKQDSKKFLKIMFSYNNKELIINETVPNRFSPKSPDKAHLNLHINSLELGDSAVYFCASSQVRAGLFGANVLTFGAGSRLTVL.

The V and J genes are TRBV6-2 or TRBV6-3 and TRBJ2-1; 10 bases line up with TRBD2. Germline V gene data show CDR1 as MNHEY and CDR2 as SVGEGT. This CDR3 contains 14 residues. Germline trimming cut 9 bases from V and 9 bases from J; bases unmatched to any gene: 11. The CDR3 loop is CASSSGGTRGEQFF. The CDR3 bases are TGTGCCAGTTCTAGCGGGGGTACTCGTGGTGAGCAGTTCTTC.

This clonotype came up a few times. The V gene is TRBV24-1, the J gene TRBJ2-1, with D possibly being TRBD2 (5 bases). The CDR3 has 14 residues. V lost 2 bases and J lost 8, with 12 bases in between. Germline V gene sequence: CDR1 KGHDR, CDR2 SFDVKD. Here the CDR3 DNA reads TGTGCCACCAGTGATTCCGTGACTATTGATGAGCAGTTCTTC. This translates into CATSDSVTIDEQFF.

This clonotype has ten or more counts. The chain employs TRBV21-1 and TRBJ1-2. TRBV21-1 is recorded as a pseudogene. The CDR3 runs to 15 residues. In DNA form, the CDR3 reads TGTGCCAGCAGCAAAAGCAGCTGCTACCTCTATGGCTACACCTTC. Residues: CASSKSSCYLYGYTF.

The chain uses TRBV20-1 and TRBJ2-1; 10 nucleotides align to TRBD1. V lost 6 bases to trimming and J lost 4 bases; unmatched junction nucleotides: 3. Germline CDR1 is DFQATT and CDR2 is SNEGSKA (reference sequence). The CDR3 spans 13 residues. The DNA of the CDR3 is TGCAGTGCCGGACAGGGGGGTTACAATGAGCAGTTCTTC. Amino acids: CSAGQGGYNEQFF.

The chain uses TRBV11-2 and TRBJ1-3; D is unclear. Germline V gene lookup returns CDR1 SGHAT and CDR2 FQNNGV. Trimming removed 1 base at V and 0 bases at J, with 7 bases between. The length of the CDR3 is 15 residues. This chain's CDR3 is CASSLGVLSGNTIYF. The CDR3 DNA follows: TGTGCCAGCAGCTTAGGGGTGCTCTCTGGAAACACCATATATTTT.

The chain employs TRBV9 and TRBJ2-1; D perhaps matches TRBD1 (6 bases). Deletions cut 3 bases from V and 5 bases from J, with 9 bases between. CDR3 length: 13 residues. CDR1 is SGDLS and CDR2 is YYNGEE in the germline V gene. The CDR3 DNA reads TGTGCCAGCAGCGCCCGACAGGACAATGAGCAGTTCTTC. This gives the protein CASSARQDNEQFF.

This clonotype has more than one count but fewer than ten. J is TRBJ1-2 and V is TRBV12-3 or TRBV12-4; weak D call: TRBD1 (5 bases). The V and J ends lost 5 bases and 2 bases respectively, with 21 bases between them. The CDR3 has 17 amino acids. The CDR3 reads CASSTRENRGANYGYTF. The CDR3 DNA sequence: TGTGCCAGCAGTACCAGGGAAAATCGGGGTGCGAACTATGGCTACACCTTC.

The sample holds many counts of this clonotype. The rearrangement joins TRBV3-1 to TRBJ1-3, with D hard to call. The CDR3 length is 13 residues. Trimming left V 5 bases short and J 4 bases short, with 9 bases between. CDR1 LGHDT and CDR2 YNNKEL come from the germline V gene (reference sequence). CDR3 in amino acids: CASSKNPGNTIYF. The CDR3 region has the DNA TGTGCCAGCAGCAAGAACCCCGGAAACACCATATATTTT. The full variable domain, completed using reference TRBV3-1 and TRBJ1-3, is DTAVSQTPKYLVTQMGNDKSIKCEQNLGHDTMYWYKQDSKKFLKIMFSYNNKELIINETVPNRFSPKSPDKAHLNLHINSLELGDSAVYFCASSKNPGNTIYFGEGSWLTVV.

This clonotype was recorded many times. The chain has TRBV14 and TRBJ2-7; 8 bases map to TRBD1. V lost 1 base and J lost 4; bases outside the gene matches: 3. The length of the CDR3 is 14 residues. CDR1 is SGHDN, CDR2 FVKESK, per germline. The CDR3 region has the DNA TGTGCCAGCAGCCAAGGGACAGGGAGGTACGAGCAGTACTTC. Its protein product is CASSQGTGRYEQYF.

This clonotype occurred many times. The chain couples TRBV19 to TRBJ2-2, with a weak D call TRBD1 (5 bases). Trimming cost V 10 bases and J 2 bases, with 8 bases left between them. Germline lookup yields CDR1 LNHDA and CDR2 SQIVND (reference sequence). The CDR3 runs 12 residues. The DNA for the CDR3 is TGTGCCACAGACAGAAACACCGGGGAGCTGTTTTTT. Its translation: CATDRNTGELFF. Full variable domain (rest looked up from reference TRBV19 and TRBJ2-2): DGGITQSPKYLFRKEGQNVTLSCEQNLNHDAMYWYRQDPGQGLRLIYYSQIVNDFQKGDIAEGYSVSREKKESFPLTVTSAQKNPTAFYLCATDRNTGELFFGEGSRLTVL.

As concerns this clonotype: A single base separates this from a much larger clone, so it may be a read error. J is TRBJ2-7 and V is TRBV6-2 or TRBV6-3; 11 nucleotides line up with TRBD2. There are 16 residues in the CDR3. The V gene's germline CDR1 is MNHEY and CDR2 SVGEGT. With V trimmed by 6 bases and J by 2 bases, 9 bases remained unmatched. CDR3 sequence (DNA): TGTGCCAGCAGCTCTACGGCTAGCGGGAGGACCTACGAGCAGTACTTC. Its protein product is CASSSTASGRTYEQYF.

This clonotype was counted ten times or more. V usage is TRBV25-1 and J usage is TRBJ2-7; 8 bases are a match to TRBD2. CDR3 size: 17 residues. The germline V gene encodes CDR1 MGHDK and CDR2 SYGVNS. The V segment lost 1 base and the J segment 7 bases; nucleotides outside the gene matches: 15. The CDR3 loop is CASSELRAGGLLREQYF. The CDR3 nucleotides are TGTGCCAGCAGTGAATTAAGGGCGGGGGGTCTCCTACGAGAGCAGTACTTC.

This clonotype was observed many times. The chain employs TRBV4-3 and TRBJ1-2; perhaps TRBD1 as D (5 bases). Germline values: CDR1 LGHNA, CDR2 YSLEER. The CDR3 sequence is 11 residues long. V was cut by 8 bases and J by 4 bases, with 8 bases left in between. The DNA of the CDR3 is TGCGCCAGCTGCGGGGGCTATGGCTACACCTTC. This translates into CASCGGYGYTF.

The CDR3 spells CASSFRTGQPQHF. In DNA form, the CDR3 reads TGTGCCAGCAGCTTTCGGACGGGTCAGCCCCAGCATTTT. The V and J genes are TRBV7-2 and TRBJ1-5, with D uncertain. The CDR3 consists of 13 residues. With 3 bases removed from V and 6 bases from J, the gap between germline ends came to 9 bases. CDR1 SGHTA and CDR2 FQGNSA come from the germline V gene.

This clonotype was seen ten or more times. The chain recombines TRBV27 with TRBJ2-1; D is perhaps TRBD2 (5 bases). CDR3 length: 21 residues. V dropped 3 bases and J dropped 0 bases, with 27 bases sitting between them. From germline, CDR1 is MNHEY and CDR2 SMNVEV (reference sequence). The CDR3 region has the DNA TGTGCCAGCAGTTTGACTTGGGCGGGTGCGACCACCAGGAGCTCCTACAATGAGCAGTTCTTC. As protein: CASSLTWAGATTRSSYNEQFF.

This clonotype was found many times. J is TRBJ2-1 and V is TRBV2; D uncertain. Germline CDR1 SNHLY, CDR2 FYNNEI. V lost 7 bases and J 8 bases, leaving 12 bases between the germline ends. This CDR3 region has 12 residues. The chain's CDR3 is CASTMAFDEQFF. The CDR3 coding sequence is TGTGCCAGCACGATGGCCTTCGATGAGCAGTTCTTC.

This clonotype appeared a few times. The CDR3 bases are TGTGCCAGCAGCCAAGGATCGGGCGAGCAGTACTTC. Amino acids: CASSQGSGEQYF. The chain links TRBV3-1 to TRBJ2-7; D gene ambiguous. In germline, CDR1 is LGHDT, CDR2 YNNKEL (reference sequence). The CDR3 runs 12 residues. V was clipped by 1 base and J by 6 bases, with 7 bases between them.

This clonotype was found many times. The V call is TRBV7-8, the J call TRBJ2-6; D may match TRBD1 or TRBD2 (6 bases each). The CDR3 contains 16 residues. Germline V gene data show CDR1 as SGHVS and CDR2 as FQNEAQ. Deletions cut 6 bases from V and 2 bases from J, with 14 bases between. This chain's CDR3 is CASSYPRGPGANVLTF. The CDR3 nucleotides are TGTGCCAGCAGTTACCCCCGGGGGCCTGGGGCCAACGTCCTGACTTTC.

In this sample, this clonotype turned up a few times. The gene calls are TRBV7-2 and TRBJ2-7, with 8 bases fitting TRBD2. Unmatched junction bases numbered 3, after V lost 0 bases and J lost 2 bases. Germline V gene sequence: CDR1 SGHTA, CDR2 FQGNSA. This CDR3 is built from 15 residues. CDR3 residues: CASSLAPGGTYEQYF. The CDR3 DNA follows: TGTGCCAGCAGCTTAGCTCCGGGAGGGACCTACGAGCAGTACTTC.

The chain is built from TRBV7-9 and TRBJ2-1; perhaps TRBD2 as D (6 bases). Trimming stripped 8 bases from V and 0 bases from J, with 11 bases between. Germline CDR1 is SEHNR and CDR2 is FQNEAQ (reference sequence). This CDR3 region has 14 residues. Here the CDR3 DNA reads TGTGCCAGCTCTAGCGCTAGCTCCTACAATGAGCAGTTCTTC. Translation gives CASSSASSYNEQFF.

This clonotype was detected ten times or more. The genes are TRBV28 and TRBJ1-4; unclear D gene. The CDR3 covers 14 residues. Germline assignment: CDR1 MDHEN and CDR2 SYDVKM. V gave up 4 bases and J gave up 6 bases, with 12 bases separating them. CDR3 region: CASSSHDIDEKLFF. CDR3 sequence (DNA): TGTGCCAGCAGTTCCCACGATATAGATGAAAAACTGTTTTTT.

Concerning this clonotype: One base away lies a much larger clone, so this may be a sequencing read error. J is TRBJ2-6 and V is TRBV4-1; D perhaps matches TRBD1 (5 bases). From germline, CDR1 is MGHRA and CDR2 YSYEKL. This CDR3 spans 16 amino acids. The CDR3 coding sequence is TGCGCCAGCAGCCAAGTTGTCCGTGGTGGGGCCAACATCCTGACTTTC. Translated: CASSQVVRGGANILTF.